The TCR beta chain described here comes from a study of T-cell reconstitution after alpha-beta-depleted transplantation in children. Study outcomes and limitations: Two months or so post-transplant, alpha-beta T cells reportedly derived from several hundred expanded graft clones.

The CDR3 sequence is 15 residues long. Trimming shortened V by 5 bases and J by 3 bases, and 17 bases separated the two germline ends. CDR1 SGHAT and CDR2 FQNNGV come from the germline V gene. Points on this clonotype: The antigen remains undetermined.

Unique molecular identifiers were built into the TCRbeta library. TCRdb called the PCR reads again in MiXCR, with one record for every CDR3 protein. The profile covers about 830,000 distinct CDR3 sequences, with less than 20% appearing a single time and approximately 5% taken by the ten largest. The chain employs TRBV11-2 and TRBJ2-7; D is perhaps TRBD1 (6 bases). The TCR sequence derives from a male patient aged 10 to 17 who had a stem cell transplant for acute lymphoblastic leukemia, so the T cells may come from the graft donor. Sequenced material: PBMCs, mostly from graft donor cells, taken 360 days after TCRalphabeta/CD19-depleted stem cell transplant. CDR3 residues: CASSPPLRGIYEQYF. DNA for the CDR3: TGTGCCAGCAGCCCGCCGCTCAGGGGTATCTACGAGCAGTACTTC.